Sequencing of this TCR beta chain was carried out in a study of shared clonotypes between healthy human individuals. Study-wide results and caveats: Naive CD4 clonotype sharing across a few donors was about 5%. Generation probability values for non-shared clonotypes were lower than those for clonotypes shared by all four donors. Sequencing depth was a factor that was expected to affect clonotype sharing among donors.

V shed 9 bases and J shed 3 bases, with 21 bases lying between them. Germline V CDR1 and CDR2: MNHNS, SASEGT. This CDR3 is built from 15 residues. Regarding this clone: The antigen is undetermined.

Authors' methods: As immunoSEQ supplied junction-only sequences (without quality scores), filtering differed. Assay used: immunoSEQ multiplex PCR; TCRdb lists only in-frame clones, some missing. The D gene and trimming were derived from the DNA, and the V and J assignments and clone size from that table. The sample records about 2.3 million clones, more than 85% being singletons. Sequenced sample: naive CD4+ T cells from PBMCs. Subset in this sample: CD45RA+ positively selected. This sequence originates from a man between 18 and 35 years old in good health. Some clones in this sample may be carry-over from other donors' samples. J is TRBJ2-7 and V is TRBV6-1, with a weak D call TRBD1 (6 bases). The CDR3 region has the DNA TGTGCCAGTAGCGACAGGACAGCCTGGGGCTACGAGCAGTACTTC. Amino acid sequence: CASSDRTAWGYEQYF.